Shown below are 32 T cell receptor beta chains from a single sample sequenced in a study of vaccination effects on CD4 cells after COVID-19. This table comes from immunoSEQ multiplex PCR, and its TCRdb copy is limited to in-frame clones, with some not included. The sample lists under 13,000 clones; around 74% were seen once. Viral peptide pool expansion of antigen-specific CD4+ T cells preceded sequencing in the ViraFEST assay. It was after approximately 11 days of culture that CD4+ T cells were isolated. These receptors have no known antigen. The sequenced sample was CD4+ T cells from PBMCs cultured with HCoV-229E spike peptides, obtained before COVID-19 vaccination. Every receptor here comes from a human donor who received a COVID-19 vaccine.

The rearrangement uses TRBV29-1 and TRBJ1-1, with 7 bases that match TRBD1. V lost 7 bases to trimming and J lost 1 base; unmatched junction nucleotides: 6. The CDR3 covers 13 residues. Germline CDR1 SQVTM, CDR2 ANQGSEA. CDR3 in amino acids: CSASGQPNTEAFF. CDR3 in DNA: TGCAGCGCCTCGGGACAGCCGAACACTGAAGCTTTCTTT.

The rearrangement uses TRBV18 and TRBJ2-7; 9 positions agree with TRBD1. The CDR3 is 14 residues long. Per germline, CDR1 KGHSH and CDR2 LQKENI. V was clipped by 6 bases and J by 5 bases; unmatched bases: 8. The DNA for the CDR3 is TGTGCCAGCTCCCCCGGGACAGGGACGAACGAGCAGTACTTC. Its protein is CASSPGTGTNEQYF.

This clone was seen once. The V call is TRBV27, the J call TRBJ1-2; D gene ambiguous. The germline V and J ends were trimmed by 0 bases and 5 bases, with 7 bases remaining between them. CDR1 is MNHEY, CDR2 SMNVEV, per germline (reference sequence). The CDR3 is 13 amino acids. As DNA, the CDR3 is TGTGCCAGCAGTTTATCGGGGTCTTATGGCTACACCTTC. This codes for CASSLSGSYGYTF.

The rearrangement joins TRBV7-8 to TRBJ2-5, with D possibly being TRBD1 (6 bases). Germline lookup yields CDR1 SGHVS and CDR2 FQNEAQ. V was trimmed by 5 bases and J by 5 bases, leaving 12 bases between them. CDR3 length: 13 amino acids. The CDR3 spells CASSATQGETQYF. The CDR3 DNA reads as TGTGCCAGCAGCGCTACTCAGGGGGAGACCCAGTACTTC.

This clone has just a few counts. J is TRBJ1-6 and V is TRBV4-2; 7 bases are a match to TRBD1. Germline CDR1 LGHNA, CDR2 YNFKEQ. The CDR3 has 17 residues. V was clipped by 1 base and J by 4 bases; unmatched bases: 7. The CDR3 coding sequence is TGTGCCAGCAGCCAAGTGGTCCGGGGACAGTATAATTCACCCCTCCACTTT. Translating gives CASSQVVRGQYNSPLHF.

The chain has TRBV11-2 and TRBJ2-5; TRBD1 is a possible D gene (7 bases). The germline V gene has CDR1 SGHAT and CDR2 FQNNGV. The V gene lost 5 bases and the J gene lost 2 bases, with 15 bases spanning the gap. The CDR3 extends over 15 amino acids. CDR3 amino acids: CASSPMTGRQETQYF. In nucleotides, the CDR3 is TGTGCCAGCAGCCCTATGACAGGGAGGCAAGAGACCCAGTACTTC.

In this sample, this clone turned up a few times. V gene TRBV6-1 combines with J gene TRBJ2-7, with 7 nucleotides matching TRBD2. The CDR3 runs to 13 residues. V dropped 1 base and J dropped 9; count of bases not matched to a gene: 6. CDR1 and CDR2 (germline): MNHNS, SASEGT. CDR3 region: CASSEGGGYGQYF. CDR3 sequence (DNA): TGTGCCAGCAGTGAAGGGGGAGGGTATGGGCAGTACTTC.

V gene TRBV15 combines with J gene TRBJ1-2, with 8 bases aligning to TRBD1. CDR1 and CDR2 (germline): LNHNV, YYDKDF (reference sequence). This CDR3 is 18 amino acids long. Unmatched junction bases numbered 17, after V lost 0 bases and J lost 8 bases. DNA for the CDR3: TGTGCCACCAGCAGAGATCCATCTACCGGACAGGGCATATCGGGCTACACCTTC. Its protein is CATSRDPSTGQGISGYTF.

The CDR3 is CASSSASDTQYF. The CDR3 coding sequence is TGTGCCAGCAGCTCAGCCTCGGATACGCAGTATTTT. This chain connects TRBV7-6 to TRBJ2-3; D is unclear. Trimming took off 4 bases at V and 6 bases at J, with 8 bases between the two ends. CDR1 and CDR2 from the germline V gene are SGHVS and FNYEAQ. The CDR3 has 12 amino acids.

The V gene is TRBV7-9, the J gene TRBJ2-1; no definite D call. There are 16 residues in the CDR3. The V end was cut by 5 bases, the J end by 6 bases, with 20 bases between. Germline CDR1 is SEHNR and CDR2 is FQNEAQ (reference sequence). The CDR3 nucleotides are TGTGCCAGCAGCCCAAACTGGGTAGCTGGGTCCAATGAGCAGTTCTTC. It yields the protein CASSPNWVAGSNEQFF.

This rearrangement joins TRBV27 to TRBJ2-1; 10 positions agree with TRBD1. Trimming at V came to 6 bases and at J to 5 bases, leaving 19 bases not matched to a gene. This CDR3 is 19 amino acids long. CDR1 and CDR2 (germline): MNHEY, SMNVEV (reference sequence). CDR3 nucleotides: TGTGCCAGCAGCCTGTCCCGGGACAGGGGTTGGTATTCAGACAATGAGCAGTTCTTC. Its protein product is CASSLSRDRGWYSDNEQFF.

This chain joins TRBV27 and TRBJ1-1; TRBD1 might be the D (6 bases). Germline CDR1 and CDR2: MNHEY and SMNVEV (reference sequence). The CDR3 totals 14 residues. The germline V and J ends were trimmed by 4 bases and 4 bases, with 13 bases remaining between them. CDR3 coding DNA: TGTGCCAGCAGTTCACCCAGGGGCGGCACTGAAGCTTTCTTT. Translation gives CASSSPRGGTEAFF.

CDR3 loop: CASSLGTSSGNTIYF. The DNA of the CDR3 is TGCGCCAGCAGCTTGGGGACAAGCTCTGGAAACACCATATATTTT. The rearrangement links TRBV5-1 to TRBJ1-3, with a weak D call TRBD1 (5 bases). CDR1 SGHRS and CDR2 YFSETQ come from the germline V gene. The CDR3 totals 15 residues. Between the trimmed V and J ends, which lost 0 bases and 0 bases, there was a span of 7 bases.

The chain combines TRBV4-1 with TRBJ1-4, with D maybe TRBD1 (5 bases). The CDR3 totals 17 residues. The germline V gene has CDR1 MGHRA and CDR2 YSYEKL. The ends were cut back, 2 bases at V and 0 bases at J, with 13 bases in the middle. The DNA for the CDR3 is TGCGCCAGCAGCCAAATCCGCCGGGGGGCAACTAATGAAAAACTGTTTTTT. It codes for CASSQIRRGATNEKLFF.

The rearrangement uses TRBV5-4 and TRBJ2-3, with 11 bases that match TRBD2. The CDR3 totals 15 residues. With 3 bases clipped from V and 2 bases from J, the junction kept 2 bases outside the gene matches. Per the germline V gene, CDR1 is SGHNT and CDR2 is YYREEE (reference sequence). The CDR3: CASSYSGRDTDTQYF. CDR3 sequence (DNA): TGTGCCAGCAGCTATAGCGGGAGGGACACAGATACGCAGTATTTT.

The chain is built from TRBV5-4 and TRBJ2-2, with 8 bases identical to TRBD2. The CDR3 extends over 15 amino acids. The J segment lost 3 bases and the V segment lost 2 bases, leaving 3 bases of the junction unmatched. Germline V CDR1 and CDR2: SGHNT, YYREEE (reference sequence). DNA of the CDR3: TGTGCCAGCAGCTTAGCTAGCGGGCACACCGGGGAGCTGTTTTTT. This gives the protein CASSLASGHTGELFF.

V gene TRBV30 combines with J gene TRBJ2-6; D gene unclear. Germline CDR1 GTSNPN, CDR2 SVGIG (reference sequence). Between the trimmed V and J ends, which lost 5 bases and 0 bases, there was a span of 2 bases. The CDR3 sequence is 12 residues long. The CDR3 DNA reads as TGTGCCTGGTCCTCTGGGGCCAACGTCCTGACTTTC. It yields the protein CAWSSGANVLTF. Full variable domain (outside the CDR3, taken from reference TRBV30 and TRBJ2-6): SQTIHQWPATLVQPVGSPLSLECTVEGTSNPNLYWYRQAAGRGLQLLFYSVGIGQISSEVPQNLSASRPQDRQFILSSKKLLLSDSGFYLCAWSSGANVLTFGAGSRLTVL.

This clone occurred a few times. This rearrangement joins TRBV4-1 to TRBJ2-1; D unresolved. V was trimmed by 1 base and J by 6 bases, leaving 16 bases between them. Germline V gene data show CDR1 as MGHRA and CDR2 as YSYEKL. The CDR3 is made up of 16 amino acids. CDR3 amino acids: CASSQAVISRVNEQFF. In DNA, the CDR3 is TGCGCCAGCAGCCAAGCTGTAATTTCACGTGTCAATGAGCAGTTCTTC.

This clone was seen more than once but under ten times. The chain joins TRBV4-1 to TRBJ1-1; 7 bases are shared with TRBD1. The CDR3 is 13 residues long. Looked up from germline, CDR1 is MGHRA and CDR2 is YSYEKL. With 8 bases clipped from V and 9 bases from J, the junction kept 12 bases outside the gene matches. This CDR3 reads CASRSDRVGQAFF. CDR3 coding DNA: TGCGCCAGCCGCTCAGACAGGGTTGGCCAAGCTTTCTTT.

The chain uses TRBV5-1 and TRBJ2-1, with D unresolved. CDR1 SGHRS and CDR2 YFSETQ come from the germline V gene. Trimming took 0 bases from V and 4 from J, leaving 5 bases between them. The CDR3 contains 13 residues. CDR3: CASSLGLYNEQFF. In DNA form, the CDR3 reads TGCGCCAGCAGCTTGGGGCTGTACAATGAGCAGTTCTTC.

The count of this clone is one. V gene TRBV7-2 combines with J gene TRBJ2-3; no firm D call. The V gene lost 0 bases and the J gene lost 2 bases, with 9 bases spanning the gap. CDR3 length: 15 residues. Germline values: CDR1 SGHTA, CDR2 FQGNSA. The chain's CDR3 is CASSLAGSFTDTQYF. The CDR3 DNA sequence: TGTGCCAGCAGCTTAGCGGGGTCGTTCACAGATACGCAGTATTTT. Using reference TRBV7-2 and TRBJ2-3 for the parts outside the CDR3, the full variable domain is GAGVSQSPSNKVTEKGKDVELRCDPISGHTALYWYRQSLGQGLEFLIYFQGNSAPDKSGLPSDRFSAERTGGSVSTLTIQRTQQEDSAVYLCASSLAGSFTDTQYFGPGTRLTVL.

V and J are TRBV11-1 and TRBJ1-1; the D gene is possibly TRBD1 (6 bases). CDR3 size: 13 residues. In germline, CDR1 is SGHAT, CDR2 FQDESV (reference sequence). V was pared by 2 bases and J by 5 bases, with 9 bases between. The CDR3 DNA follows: TGTGCCAGCAGCTTAAACAGGGAGACTGAAGCTTTCTTT. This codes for CASSLNRETEAFF.

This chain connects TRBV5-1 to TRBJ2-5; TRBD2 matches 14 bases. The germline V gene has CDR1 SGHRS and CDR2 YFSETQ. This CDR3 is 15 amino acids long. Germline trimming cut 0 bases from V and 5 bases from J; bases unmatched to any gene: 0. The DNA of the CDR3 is TGCGCCAGCAGCTTGGGACTAGCGGGGGGGGAGACCCAGTACTTC. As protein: CASSLGLAGGETQYF.

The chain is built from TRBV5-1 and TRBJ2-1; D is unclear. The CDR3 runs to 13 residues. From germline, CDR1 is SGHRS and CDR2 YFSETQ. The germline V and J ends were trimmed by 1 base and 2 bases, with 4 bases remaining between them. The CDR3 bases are TGCGCCAGCAGCTTGACAACCTACAATGAGCAGTTCTTC. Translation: CASSLTTYNEQFF.

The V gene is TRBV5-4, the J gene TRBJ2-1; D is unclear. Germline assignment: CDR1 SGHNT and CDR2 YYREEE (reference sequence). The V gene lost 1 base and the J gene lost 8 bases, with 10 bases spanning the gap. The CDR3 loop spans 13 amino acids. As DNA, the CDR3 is TGTGCCAGCAGCTTGTTTGGGCGCGATGAGCAGTTCTTC. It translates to CASSLFGRDEQFF.

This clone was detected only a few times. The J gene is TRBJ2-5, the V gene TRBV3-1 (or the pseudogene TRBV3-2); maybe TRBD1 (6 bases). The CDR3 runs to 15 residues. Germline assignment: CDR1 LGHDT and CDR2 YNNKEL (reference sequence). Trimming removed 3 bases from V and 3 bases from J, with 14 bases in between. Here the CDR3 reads CASSHLVQGKETQYF. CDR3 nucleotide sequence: TGTGCCAGCAGCCACCTTGTACAGGGCAAAGAGACCCAGTACTTC.

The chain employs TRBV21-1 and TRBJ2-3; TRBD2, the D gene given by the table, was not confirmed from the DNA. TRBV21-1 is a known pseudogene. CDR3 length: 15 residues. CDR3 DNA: TGTGCCAGCAGCAAAGTGGGGGGATTTTCGGATACGCAGTATTTT. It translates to CASSKVGGFSDTQYF.

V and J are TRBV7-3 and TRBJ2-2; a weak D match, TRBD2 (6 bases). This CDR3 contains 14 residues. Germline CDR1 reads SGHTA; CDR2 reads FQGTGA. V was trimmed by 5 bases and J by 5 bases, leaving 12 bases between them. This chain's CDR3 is CASSAKGRTGELFF. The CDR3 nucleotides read TGTGCCAGCAGCGCAAAAGGGAGGACCGGGGAGCTGTTTTTT.

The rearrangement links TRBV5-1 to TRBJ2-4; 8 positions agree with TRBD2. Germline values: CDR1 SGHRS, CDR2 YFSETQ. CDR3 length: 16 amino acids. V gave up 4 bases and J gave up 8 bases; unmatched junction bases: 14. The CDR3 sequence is CASSPSNSGRGDIQYF. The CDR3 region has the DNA TGCGCCAGCAGCCCGTCGAATTCCGGGAGGGGAGACATTCAGTACTTC.

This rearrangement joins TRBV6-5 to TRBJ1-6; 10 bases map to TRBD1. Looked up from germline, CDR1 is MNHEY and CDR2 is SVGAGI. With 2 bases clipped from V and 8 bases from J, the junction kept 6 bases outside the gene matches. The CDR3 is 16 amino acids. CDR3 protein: CASSYMSGTGDSPLHF. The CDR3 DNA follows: TGTGCCAGCAGTTACATGTCCGGGACAGGGGATTCACCCCTCCACTTT.

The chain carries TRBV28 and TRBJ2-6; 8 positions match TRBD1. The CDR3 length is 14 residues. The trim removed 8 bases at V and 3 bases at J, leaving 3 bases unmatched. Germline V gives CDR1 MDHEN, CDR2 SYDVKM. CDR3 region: CASETGVGANVLTF. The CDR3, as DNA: TGTGCCAGCGAGACAGGGGTTGGGGCCAACGTCCTGACTTTC.

DNA for the CDR3: TGTGCCAGCAGCAGTCCGACAGGGAAGAACACTGAAGCTTTCTTT. Translating it yields CASSSPTGKNTEAFF. The rearrangement uses TRBV5-4 and TRBJ1-1; 7 bases align to TRBD1. V lost 4 bases, J lost 1 base, and 7 bases stayed unmatched. The length of the CDR3 is 15 residues. Germline loops: CDR1 SGHNT, CDR2 YYREEE (reference sequence).